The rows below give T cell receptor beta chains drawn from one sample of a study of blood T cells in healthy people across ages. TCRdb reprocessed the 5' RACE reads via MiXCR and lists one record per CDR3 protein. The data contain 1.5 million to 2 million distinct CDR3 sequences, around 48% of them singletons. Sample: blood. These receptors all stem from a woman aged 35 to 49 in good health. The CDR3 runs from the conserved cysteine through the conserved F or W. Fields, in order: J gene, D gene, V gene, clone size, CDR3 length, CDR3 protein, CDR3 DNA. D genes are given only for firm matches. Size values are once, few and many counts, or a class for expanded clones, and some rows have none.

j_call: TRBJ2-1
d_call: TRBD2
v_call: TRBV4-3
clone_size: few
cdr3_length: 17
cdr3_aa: CASSQDVTLAGGYEQFF
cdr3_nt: TGCGCCAGCAGCCAAGATGTTACGCTAGCGGGGGGGTATGAGCAGTTCTTC

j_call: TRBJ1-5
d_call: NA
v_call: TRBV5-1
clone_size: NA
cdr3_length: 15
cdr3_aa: CASSLGYGGNQPQHF
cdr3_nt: TGCGCCAGCAGCTTGGGTTACGGGGGCAATCAGCCCCAGCATTTT

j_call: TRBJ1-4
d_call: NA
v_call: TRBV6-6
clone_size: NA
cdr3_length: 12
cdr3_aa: CASSYELEKLFF
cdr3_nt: TGTGCCAGCAGTTACGAGCTAGAAAAACTGTTTTTT

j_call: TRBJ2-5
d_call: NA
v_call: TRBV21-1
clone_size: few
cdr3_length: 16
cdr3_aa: CASSKAASGGQETQYF
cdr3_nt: TGTGCCAGCAGCAAAGCGGCTAGCGGGGGGCAAGAGACCCAGTACTTC

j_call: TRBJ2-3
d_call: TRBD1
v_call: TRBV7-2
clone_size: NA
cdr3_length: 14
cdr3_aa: CASSLGQGHHTQYF
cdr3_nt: TGTGCCAGCAGCTTAGGACAGGGCCATCATACGCAGTATTTT

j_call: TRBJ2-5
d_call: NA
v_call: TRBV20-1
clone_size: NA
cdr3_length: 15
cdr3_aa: CSAGGTWGVGETQYF
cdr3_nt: TGCAGTGCCGGAGGAACGTGGGGGGTGGGAGAGACCCAGTACTTC

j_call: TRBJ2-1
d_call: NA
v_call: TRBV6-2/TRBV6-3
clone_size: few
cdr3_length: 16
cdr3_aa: CASSAPTGRLYNEQFF
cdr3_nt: TGTGCCAGCAGCGCGCCTACGGGACGGTTATACAATGAGCAGTTCTTC

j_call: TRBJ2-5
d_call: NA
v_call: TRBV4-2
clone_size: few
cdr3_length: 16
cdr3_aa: CASSQEGGGLQETQYF
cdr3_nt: TGTGCCAGCAGCCAAGAGGGAGGGGGGCTCCAAGAGACCCAGTACTTC

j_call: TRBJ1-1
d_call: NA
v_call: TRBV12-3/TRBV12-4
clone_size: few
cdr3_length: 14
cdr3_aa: CASTLEQGNTEAFF
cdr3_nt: TGTGCCAGCACCTTGGAACAGGGTAACACTGAAGCTTTCTTT

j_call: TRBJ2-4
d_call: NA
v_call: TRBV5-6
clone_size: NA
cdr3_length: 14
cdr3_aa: CASTWGVAKNIQYF
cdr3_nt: TGTGCCAGCACCTGGGGAGTAGCCAAAAACATTCAGTACTTC

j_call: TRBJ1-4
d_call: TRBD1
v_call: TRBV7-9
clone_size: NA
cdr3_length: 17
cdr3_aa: CASSLVIGQGANEKLFF
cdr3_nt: TGTGCCAGCAGCCTCGTGATTGGGCAGGGGGCTAATGAAAAACTGTTTTTT

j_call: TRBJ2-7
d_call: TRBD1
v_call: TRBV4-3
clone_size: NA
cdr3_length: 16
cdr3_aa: CASSQERTGASYEQYF
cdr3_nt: TGCGCCAGCAGCCAAGAGAGAACAGGGGCCTCCTACGAGCAGTACTTC

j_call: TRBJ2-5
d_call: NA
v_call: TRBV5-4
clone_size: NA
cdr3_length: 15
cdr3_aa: CASSLGGPRKETQYF
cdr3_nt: TGTGCCAGCAGCTTGGGGGGCCCCCGAAAAGAGACCCAGTACTTC

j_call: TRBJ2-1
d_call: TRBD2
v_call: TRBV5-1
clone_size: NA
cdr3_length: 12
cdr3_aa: CASSSSGGVMFF
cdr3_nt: TGCGCCAGCAGCTCTAGCGGGGGGGTGATGTTCTTC

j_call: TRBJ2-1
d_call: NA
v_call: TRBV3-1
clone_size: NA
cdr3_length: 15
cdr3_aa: CASSQEALQEDEQFF
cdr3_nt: TGTGCCAGCAGCCAAGAGGCCCTACAGGAGGATGAGCAGTTCTTC

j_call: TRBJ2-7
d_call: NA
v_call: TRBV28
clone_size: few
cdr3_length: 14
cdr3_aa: CASSPSRQPYEQYF
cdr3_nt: TGTGCCAGCAGTCCCTCTCGACAGCCCTACGAGCAGTACTTC

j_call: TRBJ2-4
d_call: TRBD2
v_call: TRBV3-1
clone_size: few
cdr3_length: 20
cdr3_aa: CASSHRGVLAGAGLPMVQYF
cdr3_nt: TGTGCCAGCAGCCATCGGGGTGTCCTAGCGGGGGCCGGGCTCCCAATGGTTCAGTACTTC

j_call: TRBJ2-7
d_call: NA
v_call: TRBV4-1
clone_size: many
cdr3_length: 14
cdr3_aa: CASSQGRGAYEQYF
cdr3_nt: TGTGCCAGCAGCCAGGGACGGGGGGCTTACGAGCAGTACTTC

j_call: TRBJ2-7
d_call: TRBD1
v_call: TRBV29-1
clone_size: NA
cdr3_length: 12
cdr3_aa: CSAGRDSNEQYF
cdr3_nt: TGCAGCGCTGGCCGGGACAGTAACGAGCAGTACTTC

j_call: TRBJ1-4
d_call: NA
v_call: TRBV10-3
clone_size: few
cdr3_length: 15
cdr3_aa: CAISEVRKADEKLFF
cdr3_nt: TGTGCCATCAGTGAAGTTAGGAAGGCGGATGAAAAACTGTTTTTT

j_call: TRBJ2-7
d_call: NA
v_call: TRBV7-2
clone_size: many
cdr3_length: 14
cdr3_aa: CASSLARGPYEQYF
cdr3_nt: TGTGCCAGCAGCTTAGCGCGCGGACCTTACGAGCAGTACTTC

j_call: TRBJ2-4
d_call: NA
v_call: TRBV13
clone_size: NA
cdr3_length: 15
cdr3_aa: CASSLGTVSKDIQYF
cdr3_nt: TGTGCCAGCAGCTTAGGGACAGTCAGTAAGGACATTCAGTACTTC

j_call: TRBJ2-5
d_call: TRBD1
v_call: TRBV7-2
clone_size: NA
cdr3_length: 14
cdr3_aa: CASRLTGGSETQYF
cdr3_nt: TGTGCCAGCAGGTTGACAGGGGGCTCGGAGACCCAGTACTTC

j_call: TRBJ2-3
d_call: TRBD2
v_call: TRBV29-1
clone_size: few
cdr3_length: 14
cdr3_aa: CSASGGVSADTQYF
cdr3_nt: TGCAGCGCATCGGGGGGGGTTAGCGCAGATACGCAGTATTTT

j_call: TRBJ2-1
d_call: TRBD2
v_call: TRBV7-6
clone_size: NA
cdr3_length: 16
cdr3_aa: CASTAGLAGAYNEQFF
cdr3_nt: TGTGCCAGCACCGCTGGACTAGCGGGTGCCTACAATGAGCAGTTCTTC

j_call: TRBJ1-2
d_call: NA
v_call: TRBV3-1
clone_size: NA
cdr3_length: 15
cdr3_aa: CASSRGTRGYYGYTF
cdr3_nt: TGTGCCAGCAGCCGGGGGACAAGGGGCTACTATGGCTACACCTTC

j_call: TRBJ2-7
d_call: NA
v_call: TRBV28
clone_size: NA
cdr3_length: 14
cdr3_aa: CASSLNRVRDEQYF
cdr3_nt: TGTGCCAGCAGTTTGAACAGGGTCCGGGACGAGCAGTACTTC

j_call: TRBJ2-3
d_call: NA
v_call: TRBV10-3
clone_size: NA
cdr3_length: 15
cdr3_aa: CAIREPGIDHDTQYF
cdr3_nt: TGTGCCATCAGGGAACCGGGAATAGATCACGATACGCAGTATTTT

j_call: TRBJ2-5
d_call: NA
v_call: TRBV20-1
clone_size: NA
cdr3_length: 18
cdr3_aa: CSARGPWGVVESSETQYF
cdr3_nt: TGCAGTGCTAGAGGACCCTGGGGGGTGGTAGAGTCATCAGAGACCCAGTACTTC

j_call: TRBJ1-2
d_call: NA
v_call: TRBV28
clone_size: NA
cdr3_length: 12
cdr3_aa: CASQDLNYGYTF
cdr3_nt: TGTGCCAGCCAGGACCTTAACTATGGCTACACCTTC

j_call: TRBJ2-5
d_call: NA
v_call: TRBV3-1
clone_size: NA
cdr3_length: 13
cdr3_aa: CASSQIIGETQYF
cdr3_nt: TGTGCCAGCAGCCAGATAATCGGGGAGACCCAGTACTTC

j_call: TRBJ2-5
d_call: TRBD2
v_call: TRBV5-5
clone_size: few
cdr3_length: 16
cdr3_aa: CASSAPGTTPRETQYF
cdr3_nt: TGTGCCAGCAGCGCCCCCGGGACTACACCAAGAGAGACCCAGTACTTC

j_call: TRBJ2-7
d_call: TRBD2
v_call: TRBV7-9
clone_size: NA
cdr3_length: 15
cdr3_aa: CASSPWGRGVYEQYF
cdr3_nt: TGTGCCAGCAGCCCGTGGGGACGGGGGGTGTACGAGCAGTACTTC

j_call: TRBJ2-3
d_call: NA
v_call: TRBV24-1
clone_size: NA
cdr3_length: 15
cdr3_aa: CATSDLQPGEDTQYF
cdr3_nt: TGTGCCACCAGTGATTTGCAGCCCGGGGAGGATACGCAGTATTTT

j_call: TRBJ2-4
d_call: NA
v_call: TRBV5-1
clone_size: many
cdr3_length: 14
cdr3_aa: CASSLTGAKNIQYF
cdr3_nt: TGCGCCAGCAGCTTAACGGGAGCCAAAAACATTCAGTACTTC

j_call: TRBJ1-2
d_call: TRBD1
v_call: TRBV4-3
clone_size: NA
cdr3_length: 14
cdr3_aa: CASSNHRGKDGYTF
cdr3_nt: TGCGCCAGCAGCAACCACAGGGGTAAAGATGGCTACACCTTC

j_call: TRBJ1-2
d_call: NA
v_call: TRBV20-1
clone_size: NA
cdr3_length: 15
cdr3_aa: CTGVSDSRGYYGYTF
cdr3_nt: TGCACCGGAGTTTCAGACTCGAGGGGCTACTATGGCTACACCTTC

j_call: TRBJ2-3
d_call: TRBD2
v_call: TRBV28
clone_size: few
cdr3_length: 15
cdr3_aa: CASTGLAEPTDTQYF
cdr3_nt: TGTGCCAGCACCGGACTAGCGGAACCCACAGATACGCAGTATTTT

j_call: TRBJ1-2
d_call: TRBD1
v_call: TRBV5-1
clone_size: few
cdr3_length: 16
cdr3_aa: CASSSGDRVGAYGYTF
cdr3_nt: TGCGCCAGCAGCTCCGGAGACAGGGTCGGGGCCTATGGCTACACCTTC

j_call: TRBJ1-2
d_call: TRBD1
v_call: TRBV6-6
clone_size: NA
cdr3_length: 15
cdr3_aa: CASRSGQGVDYGYTF
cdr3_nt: TGTGCCAGCAGGTCGGGACAGGGGGTAGACTATGGCTACACCTTC

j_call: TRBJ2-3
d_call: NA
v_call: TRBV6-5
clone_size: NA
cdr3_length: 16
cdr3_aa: CASSSLPRYSTDTQYF
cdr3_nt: TGTGCCAGCAGTTCCCTCCCTCGATATAGCACAGATACGCAGTATTTT

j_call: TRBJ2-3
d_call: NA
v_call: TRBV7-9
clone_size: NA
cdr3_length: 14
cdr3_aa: CASSSTGHTDTQYF
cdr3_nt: TGTGCCAGCAGCTCCACAGGGCACACAGATACGCAGTATTTT

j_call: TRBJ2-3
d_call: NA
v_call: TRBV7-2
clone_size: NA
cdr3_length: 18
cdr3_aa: CASSPRGSVTLPTDTQYF
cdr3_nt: TGTGCCAGCAGCCCGCGGGGTAGCGTTACCCTCCCCACAGATACGCAGTATTTT